A selection of T cell receptor beta chains follows, all from one sample in a study of OX40 agonist ivuxolimab in advanced cancers. Measured with immunoSEQ multiplex PCR; TCRdb has only the in-frame clones, and not every one. Counted here are 65,000 to 95,000 clones, around nine tenths occurring once; the ten biggest clones make up 0.47%. This specimen consisted of CD4+ or CD8+ T cells sorted from blood, obtained in a trial of the OX40 agonist ivuxolimab. All receptors derive from an adult with an advanced solid tumor such as melanoma, head and neck, liver or kidney cancer. The CDR3 runs from the conserved cysteine through the conserved F or W. D genes are given only for firm matches. Expanded clones are given a class, and other clones once, few, many or no size at all.

TGTGCCAGCAGTCGGTTGAGGGGGGAGGAGACCCAGTACTTC,CASSRLRGEETQYF,-,TRBV27,TRBJ2-5,-
TGTGCCAGCAGCTTGGGGGGTTCCACCTACGAGCAGTACTTC,CASSLGGSTYEQYF,-,TRBV5-4,TRBJ2-7,-
TGTGCCAGTAGTTCGTCCCGTGGCAATTCAGATACGCAGTATTTT,CASSSSRGNSDTQYF,-,TRBV19,TRBJ2-3,-
TGTGCCAGCAGTCGTGGGGGGGCGACGGAGCAGTACTTC,CASSRGGATEQYF,-,TRBV27,TRBJ2-7,few
TGTGCCAGCAGCTTAGATGCGGCTCACGATCAGCCCCAGCATTTT,CASSLDAAHDQPQHF,-,TRBV11-2,TRBJ1-5,few
TGCAGCGTTGGGGGCGCAGAGCAGCCCCAGCATTTT,CSVGGAEQPQHF,-,TRBV29-1,TRBJ1-5,-
TGCGCCAGCGCTCACGGGCAGACCTACGAGCAGTACTTC,CASAHGQTYEQYF,-,TRBV5-1,TRBJ2-7,-
TGTGCCAGTAATTGGGGGGGCTCGTTGGGCTATGGCTACACCTTC,CASNWGGSLGYGYTF,-,TRBV19,TRBJ1-2,-
TGTGCCAGCAGCTTAGTATCTCGGCCAGGGGAATACTATGGCTACACCTTC,CASSLVSRPGEYYGYTF,-,TRBV11-2,TRBJ1-2,-
TGTGCCAGCAGTTTCTCGGGACAGGGGTTAAATGAGCAGTTCTTC,CASSFSGQGLNEQFF,TRBD1,TRBV6-6,TRBJ2-1,-
TGTGCCAGCAACGGGGTAAAGCGCCCCTACGAGCAGTACTTC,CASNGVKRPYEQYF,-,TRBV7-8,TRBJ2-7,-
TGTGCCAGCAGTCGAGGGGGGGGTCCGTCCTACAATGAGCAGTTCTTC,CASSRGGGPSYNEQFF,-,TRBV2,TRBJ2-1,-
TGCGCCAGCTCCCGGGACAGTGGGGTGTCTGGCTACACCTTC,CASSRDSGVSGYTF,TRBD1,TRBV5-1,TRBJ1-2,-
TGCAGCGTTGCTTTGGGGGGACGCGGGGAGCTGTTTTTT,CSVALGGRGELFF,-,TRBV29-1,TRBJ2-2,-
TGCGCCAGCAGACTAAGACAGGGTGTGAACACTGAAGCTTTCTTT,CASRLRQGVNTEAFF,TRBD1,TRBV5-1,TRBJ1-1,-
TGTGCCAGCAGCGTGGACCCATTGGGTGAGCAGTTCTTC,CASSVDPLGEQFF,-,TRBV9,TRBJ2-1,-
TGTGCCAGCACCGAAACTGGAGGTCAGCCCCAGCATTTT,CASTETGGQPQHF,-,TRBV6-7,TRBJ1-5,-
TGTGCCAGCAGTTTAAATAACTATGGCTACACCTTC,CASSLNNYGYTF,-,TRBV28,TRBJ1-2,-
TGTGCCAGCAGGGGATCGGGAGAGACCCAGTACTTC,CASRGSGETQYF,-,TRBV25-1,TRBJ2-5,-
TGCGCCAGCAGCTTGCTCTCAGGGACCGGGGAGCTGTTTTTT,CASSLLSGTGELFF,-,TRBV5-1,TRBJ2-2,once
TGTGCCAGCAGCCAGGCGGGACAAACTAATGAAAAACTGTTTTTT,CASSQAGQTNEKLFF,-,TRBV4-2,TRBJ1-4,once
TGTGCCAGCAACCACCAGAGCTCCTACGAGCAGTACTTC,CASNHQSSYEQYF,-,TRBV5-6,TRBJ2-7,-
TGTGCCAGCGCTTCGGGGGCGTCTGGAAACACCATATATTTT,CASASGASGNTIYF,-,TRBV18,TRBJ1-3,-
TGTGCCATCACGCACTCCGCTGAGAACACTGAAGCTTTCTTT,CAITHSAENTEAFF,-,TRBV10-3,TRBJ1-1,-
TGTGCCAGCAGACAGGGGGCGAGTCTGCCCGAGCAGTACTTC,CASRQGASLPEQYF,TRBD1,TRBV7-9,TRBJ2-7,once
TGTGCCAGCAGCCACGCAAAAGGCGGGACGAACACCGGGGAGCTGTTTTTT,CASSHAKGGTNTGELFF,-,TRBV4-2,TRBJ2-2,-
TGTGCCAGCAGCCGCAGCCAGCTATCCAATTCACCCCTCCACTTT,CASSRSQLSNSPLHF,-,TRBV5-5,TRBJ1-6,once
TGTGCCAGCAGTAAAGGACCCTCCTACGAGCAGTACTTC,CASSKGPSYEQYF,-,TRBV27,TRBJ2-7,-
TGCGCCAGCGCGACAGGGGGCGTAGGCGGGGAGCTGTTTTTT,CASATGGVGGELFF,TRBD1,TRBV5-1,TRBJ2-2,-
TGTGCCAGTGCAGGACAGGGAGGTACCGGGGAGCTGTTTTTT,CASAGQGGTGELFF,TRBD1,TRBV19,TRBJ2-2,-
TGTGCCAGCAGCCGGCGGGGAGGGGGGCTATCCACAGATACGCAGTATTTT,CASSRRGGGLSTDTQYF,-,TRBV7-2,TRBJ2-3,-
TGTGCCAGTACCCCATCCAGGGGGTTATGGTACACTGAAGCTTTCTTT,CASTPSRGLWYTEAFF,TRBD1,TRBV19,TRBJ1-1,-
TGTGCCAGCAGCGCCGGACAGGGTGGGGTTGACTTC,CASSAGQGGVDF,TRBD1,TRBV9,TRBJ2-7,-
TGTGCCAGCAGCTTACAAAGGGCCCTATCCCAAGAGACCCAGTACTTC,CASSLQRALSQETQYF,-,TRBV13,TRBJ2-5,-
TGTGCCACCAGCTCTCCCGGGGAGGGAGGCTTCTATAACCCCTACGAGCAGTACTTC,CATSSPGEGGFYNPYEQYF,TRBD2,TRBV15,TRBJ2-7,-
TGTGCCAGCAGCCCACTCAGGACAGGAGGGTTAGGACAAGAGACCCAGTACTTC,CASSPLRTGGLGQETQYF,-,TRBV4-2,TRBJ2-5,-
TGTGCCAGCACCCCGGGGCAAATGAACACTGAAGCTTTCTTT,CASTPGQMNTEAFF,-,TRBV27,TRBJ1-1,-
TGTGCCAGCAGCCCGATCCACAGGGGCAGAAGCTCTGGGGCCAACGTCCTGACTTTC,CASSPIHRGRSSGANVLTF,TRBD1,TRBV7-8,TRBJ2-6,-
TGTGCCAGCAGCTCCAACGCACGGGACAGGGTTAGGGGAGAGACCCAGTACTTC,CASSSNARDRVRGETQYF,TRBD1,TRBV7-9,TRBJ2-5,-
TGCGCCAGCAGCTTTAACCCACTGGCTGACATTCAGTACTTC,CASSFNPLADIQYF,-,TRBV5-1,TRBJ2-4,-
TGTGCCAGCTCACCACCGACAGTGAGGGGAGAGACCCAGTACTTC,CASSPPTVRGETQYF,-,TRBV18,TRBJ2-5,-
TGTGCCAGCAGTTTAAGGGGGCCTTACGAGCAGTACTTC,CASSLRGPYEQYF,TRBD1,TRBV6-5,TRBJ2-7,-
TGTGCCAGCAGACCGGGACAGGGTAAATTGGAGCAGTACTTC,CASRPGQGKLEQYF,TRBD1,TRBV6-1,TRBJ2-7,few
TGTGCCACCAGCAGAGATTTTAATTACGAGCAGTACTTC,CATSRDFNYEQYF,-,TRBV15,TRBJ2-7,-
TGTGCCAGTAGTTCCCCGGACGGAGGGGAGCCTTACTATGGCTACACCTTC,CASSSPDGGEPYYGYTF,-,TRBV19,TRBJ1-2,-